Reported below is one TCR beta chain. The antigen this receptor binds is unknown. Base-call qualities are not available, and no considerably larger clone is one nucleotide away. The immunoSEQ Assay was used to sequence TCRbeta CDR3 regions. After extraction, genomic DNA underwent amplification by bias-controlled multiplex PCR, followed by high-throughput sequencing. The original pipeline was this. To quantify the absolute abundance of each unique TCRbeta CDR3 region, sequences were collapsed and filtered. Usable DNA was measured by amplifying reference genes present in all nucleated cells, and TCRbeta template counts were normalized to that usable DNA to estimate T cell fraction. Repertoire TCRs were annotated as SARS-CoV-2-specific when V gene, CDR3 amino acid sequence and J gene were exactly matched to a known reactive TCR set. The reference SARS-CoV-2 TCR set came from MIRA and was filtered for enrichment in COVID-19-positive ImmuneCODE repertoires, removing public or cross-reactive TCRs. Using the MIRA antigens, annotated TCRs were further analysed by specific ORF or by position within an ORF. Breadth was defined as annotated unique rearrangements over total unique productive rearrangements; depth was the summed frequency of those rearrangements. TCR breadth was compared between groups using two-sided Wilcoxon rank-sum tests. TCRdb provides this immuneACCESS table in a form limited to in-frame rearrangements. Some clones are lacking; in checked studies, under half of them reflect an unresolved V gene, and why the rest are absent is not known. The D gene and trimming were derived from the DNA, and the V and J assignments and clone size from that table. This sample holds over 400,000 clones; about 88% were observed only once. The ten largest clonotypes hold just over 2.5% of the sample.

The treatment or condition label on this specimen signifies: around 19 received Ad26.COV2.S at low or high dose, single or two shots; 5 received placebo; per-sample allocation not given. For vaccine and placebo recipients, repertoires were sequenced using samples collected on day 63 after the first injection. In Cohort 1b, around 23 adults aged 18-55 years were enrolled at a single site in Boston, USA, between 29 July and 7 August 2020. As a vaccine, Ad26.COV2.S was a replication-incompetent adenovirus type 26 vector that expressed a prefusion-stabilized SARS-CoV-2 spike protein derived from the original Wuhan strain. V is cut by 10 bases and J by 4 bases, and the space between the germline ends is 14 bases. From the cysteine up to the phenylalanine, the CDR3 has a length of 12 residues. Only the CDR3 portion is preserved as DNA: 36 bases, with reading frame beginning at the first base. The CDR1 and CDR2 encoded by the germline V gene are SNHLY and FYNNEI.

The data were taken from a study of Ad26.COV2.S vaccination and SARS-CoV-2 variants (dated by TCRdb to 2020 to 2022). With respect to the entire study: Vaccine-arm donors came from COV1001, a multicentre, randomized, double-blind, placebo-controlled phase I-IIa trial of Ad26.COV2.S in healthy adults. Ad26.COV2.S was administered intramuscularly at 5 x 10^10 or 1 x 10^11 viral particles, either as a single shot or as two shots given 56 days apart. The specificity and breadth of SARS-CoV-2-reactive T cell receptors after Ad26.COV2.S vaccination were assessed by TCRbeta repertoire sequencing. The TCR-sequenced set comprised around 30 samples: some 20 Ad26.COV2.S vaccine recipients, 5 placebo recipients and 8 SARS-CoV-2 convalescent individuals. Participants in the trial were split at random into five groups of five each, receiving low-dose or high-dose Ad26.COV2.S once or twice, or else placebo on both occasions. Blinding of investigators to trial group allocation was maintained during experiments and outcome assessment.

Paper-wide results and their limitations: Comparable non-spike TCR breadth was observed between vaccine and placebo recipients, consistent with only spike being contained in the vaccine. After vaccination, spike-specific CD8+ and CD4+ T cell responses were reported to show substantial breadth. The authors noted that the TCR breadth and depth analyses may have underestimated total T cell responses. Comparing responses between vaccine doses or regimens was not something the study was powered to do. Ad26.COV2.S recipients had higher spike-specific TCR breadth than placebo recipients (P = 0.0014).

This sequence uses TRBV2 and TRBJ2-7; the D element might be TRBD1 or TRBD2, as each aligns at 5 bases. The sample consisted of peripheral blood, taken in a trial of Ad26.COV2.S vaccine versus placebo. This receptor was taken from a person between 18 and 65 years old who received the Ad26.COV2.S COVID-19 vaccine or a placebo. The CDR3 protein sequence reads: CATRDPGYEQYF. In nucleotides, the sequence is TGTGCCACCCGGGACCCGGGGTACGAGCAGTACTTC.